This T cell receptor beta chain was observed in a study of Graves' ophthalmopathy and Graves' hyperthyroidism (dated by TCRdb to between 2017 and 2018). Context from the whole study: Stable hyperthyroidism was defined as no progression to ophthalmopathy within 18 months of follow-up. TCR beta repertoire signatures were used to distinguish Graves' ophthalmopathy from Graves' hyperthyroidism and to predict progression to ophthalmopathy. In total, some 130 blood samples were TCR-sequenced: approximately 40 ophthalmopathy, under 80 hyperthyroidism and some 17 hyperthyroidism-to-ophthalmopathy patients. A discovery set of about 99 patients (43 ophthalmopathy, around 57 stable hyperthyroidism) was enrolled to explore V-J signatures distinguishing ophthalmopathy from hyperthyroidism. The independent validation cohort included about 19 hyperthyroidism patients plus 17 patients who later progressed from hyperthyroidism to ophthalmopathy. In over five hyperthyroidism patients, the T-cell repertoires found in thyroid tissue were compared with those found in blood. Following sample collection, hyperthyroidism patients were given methimazole at a starting dose of 30 mg daily, and ophthalmopathy patients were given high-dose intravenous methylprednisolone. Summary of the overall study and its limitations: In validation, the model predicted ophthalmopathy progression with over 60% sensitivity and less than 80% specificity; 12 predicted patients were CT-confirmed with GO in a median of approximately six months. Most expanded thyroid clonotypes with a frequency above 0.001 also appeared in blood, which suggests that blood repertoires may reflect the immune response in the thyroid. No statistical method was used to set the sample size in advance, and the investigators knew which group each participant was assigned to. In cross-validation, the 13-signature model distinguished ophthalmopathy from stable hyperthyroidism with approximately 88% sensitivity and nearly 82% specificity, and in the test set the corresponding values were around 80% and 75%.

With regard to this clonotype: Its antigen target is currently unknown. Nothing much larger sits one base from this clone, and base qualities are not available.

For repertoire sequencing, the TCR beta CDR3 regions were amplified from RNA transcripts. The first round was an RT-PCR using HTBI primers with the Qiagen OneStep RT-PCR kit, and this first round was followed by a second-round multiplex PCR, then size selection and purification. Sequencing of the libraries was carried out on an Illumina HiSeq2000 in paired-end mode with 100 bp reads. The study's processing was this. SOAPnuke was used to process the reads, removing any read that contained adapters or uncalled bases, had a mean Phred below 15, or lacked an exact match to the constant primer or identifier. COPE v1.2.5 was used to merge the high-quality paired reads. Unique nucleotide sequences were defined as clonotypes and aligned to IMGT TRB V, D and J references using MiTCR v1.1. Analysis was restricted to V-J combinations with a frequency above 0.0001, which covered over 98% of repertoires. For each V-J combination, a TCR clonal expansion and chaos score was defined as the ratio of F50 clonal expansion to chaos observed in the TCRdist matrix. Welch's t-statistics and random forest were used to narrow the features down to roughly twelve V-J combinations, which were then fed into a naive Bayes classifier. The similarity between thyroid and blood repertoires was quantified using the Morisita-Horn index. The public sequencing data were trimmed at Q25 with fastp and processed into clonotypes with MiXCR by TCRdb, which kept only in-frame beta chains. When rows share a CDR3 protein, they turn into one entry using the most common DNA and genes. TCRdb assigned the V and J calls; the authors' analysis was not used. Here the sample has around 1,000,000 distinct CDR3 sequences; about 38% occur a single time. 11% of the sample goes to the ten largest clones.

Hyperthyroidism patients were newly diagnosed, were aged 18 to 65 years, and had a disease duration under 2 months. Anyone with other autoimmune diseases, uncontrolled infections, pregnancy or lactation was excluded from the study. Clinical symptoms, serum thyroxine, TRAb, thyroid ultrasound and orbital computed tomography formed the basis of the diagnosis. Total RNA was extracted using Trizol reagent, and RNA quality was checked on an Agilent 2100 Bioanalyzer. This TCR was recovered from an adult man with Graves' hyperthyroidism. Sequencing input: peripheral blood or thyroid tissue (not recorded which).

The nucleotide sequence is given as TGTGCCAGCAGTTGGAGGGCCAACGTCCTGACTTTC. This translates into CASSWRANVLTF. The chain is encoded by TRBV6-6 joined to TRBJ2-6; the D gene assignment is ambiguous. The junction shows trimming of 4 bases on V and 5 bases on J, plus 3 bases between the germline ends. Reading the germline V gene (reference sequence) gives CDR1 MNHNY and CDR2 SVGAGI. Taken from cysteine to phenylalanine, the CDR3 has 12 residues. Kept here is only the CDR3 DNA, which spans 36 bases and is read in frame from base 1.